The present T cell receptor (beta chain) was sequenced within a study of blood T cell repertoires in COVID-19. Study information: Researchers got acute and convalescent COVID-19 samples from the United States, Italy and Spain.

With 2 bases removed from V and 6 bases from J, the gap between germline ends came to 17 bases. The CDR3 sequence is 16 residues long. The germline V gene encodes CDR1 SGHRS and CDR2 YFSETQ. The data were produced by immunoSEQ multiplex PCR, yet TCRdb's version contains in-frame clones alone and is incomplete. Of some 55,000 clones in the sample, 75% to 90% were seen once. This chain uses TRBV5-1 with TRBJ2-2; the D is unclear. Material: peripheral blood. This sequence was found in a woman between 55 and 75 years old with acute or convalescent COVID-19. CDR3 sequence: CASSFLVGIVAGELFF. The CDR3 DNA is TGCGCCAGCAGCTTTCTAGTTGGCATCGTGGCCGGGGAGCTGTTTTTT.